What follows are 25 T cell receptor beta chains derived from one specimen sequenced in a study of T cell responses to AZD1222 COVID-19 vaccine. TCRdb keeps only in-frame clones here, not all; method: immunoSEQ multiplex PCR. The sample includes about 210,000 clones, around 94% of them seen just once. Sequences were derived from peripheral blood, sampled 28 days after the second dose of the MenACWY control vaccine. The receptors originated from an adult who received the MenACWY meningococcal vaccine as a control.

The rearrangement joins TRBV6-5 to TRBJ2-7, with 10 bases fitting TRBD2. The trim removed 4 bases at V and 4 bases at J, leaving 1 base unmatched. The CDR3 totals 13 residues. CDR1 is MNHEY, CDR2 SVGAGI, per germline. The CDR3 sequence is CASSLGLAYEQYF. The CDR3 DNA is TGTGCCAGCAGTTTGGGACTAGCGTACGAGCAGTACTTC.

The chain recombines TRBV5-6 with TRBJ2-3, with TRBD2 matching 14 bases. CDR1 is SGHDT, CDR2 YYEEEE, per germline. J lost 0 bases, V lost 3 bases, and 6 bases had no gene match. This CDR3 has 18 residues. The CDR3 loop reads CASSSRLAGGLSTDTQYF. The CDR3 DNA sequence: TGTGCCAGCAGCTCACGACTAGCGGGGGGGCTTAGCACAGATACGCAGTATTTT.

This sequence joins TRBV6-1 and TRBJ1-3; D is ambiguous. Germline CDR1 and CDR2: MNHNS and SASEGT. V lost 3 bases to trimming and J lost 0 bases, with 9 bases between them. The CDR3 runs 15 residues. CDR3 residues: CASSDPTSSGNTIYF. CDR3 nucleotides: TGTGCCAGCAGTGATCCTACCAGCTCTGGAAACACCATATATTTT.

The rearrangement uses TRBV12-3 or TRBV12-4 and TRBJ1-5, with 9 bases fitting TRBD1. V was pared by 7 bases and J by 5 bases, with 3 bases of the junction left unmatched. The CDR3 extends over 13 amino acids. The CDR3 loop reads CASTTGGDQPQHF. CDR3 DNA: TGTGCCAGCACGACAGGGGGTGATCAGCCCCAGCATTTT.

The chain combines TRBV28 with TRBJ2-7; no clear D. The V gene lost 5 bases and the J gene lost 2 bases, with 10 bases spanning the gap. Germline-derived CDR1 and CDR2 are MDHEN and SYDVKM. There are 13 residues in the CDR3. As DNA, the CDR3 is TGTGCCAGCAGTATTGACACGACCTACGAGCAGTACTTC. It codes for CASSIDTTYEQYF.

V is TRBV28 and J is TRBJ2-7; tentatively, D is TRBD2 (6 bases). The CDR3 has 15 residues. Germline assignment: CDR1 MDHEN and CDR2 SYDVKM. Trimming stripped 7 bases from V and 1 base from J, with 17 bases between. This CDR3 is CASTPASAPSYEQYF. CDR3 DNA: TGTGCCAGCACGCCTGCTAGCGCACCATCCTACGAGCAGTACTTC.

This clone was found once. V usage is TRBV30 and J usage is TRBJ2-3; D gene unclear. The CDR3 is 14 amino acids. The V gene's germline CDR1 is GTSNPN and CDR2 SVGIG (reference sequence). Trimming removed 0 bases at V and 4 bases at J, with 11 bases between. The CDR3 DNA follows: TGTGCCTGGAGTGTACTGGCGCTCTCAGATACGCAGTATTTT. Protein: CAWSVLALSDTQYF.

The chain couples TRBV15 to TRBJ1-2; D not resolved. The CDR3 spans 12 residues. V lost 5 bases and J 2 bases, leaving 6 bases between the germline ends. Germline V gene sequence: CDR1 LNHNV, CDR2 YYDKDF (reference sequence). CDR3 protein: CATSGVNYGYTF. CDR3 nucleotides: TGTGCCACCAGCGGGGTGAACTATGGCTACACCTTC.

The rearrangement joins TRBV2 to TRBJ2-5; 8 bases line up with TRBD1. Germline CDR1 SNHLY, CDR2 FYNNEI. The CDR3 extends over 16 amino acids. V dropped 0 bases and J dropped 5; count of bases not matched to a gene: 8. Here the CDR3 reads CASSEARTGLPETQYF. CDR3 DNA sequence: TGTGCCAGCAGTGAAGCCCGGACAGGGCTACCGGAGACCCAGTACTTC.

V is TRBV9 and J is TRBJ1-5; TRBD1 agrees at 11 bases. The CDR3 extends over 17 amino acids. Germline V lookup: CDR1 SGDLS, CDR2 YYNGEE. The V gene end was trimmed by 3 bases and the J gene end by 7 bases; junction bases not matched to a gene: 12. Here the CDR3 DNA reads TGTGCCAGCAGCGCGGTGGTGGACAGGGGGCGATGGCAGCCCCAGCATTTT. It encodes CASSAVVDRGRWQPQHF. The entire variable domain, with the rest obtained from reference TRBV9 and TRBJ1-5, is as follows: DSGVTQTPKHLITATGQRVTLRCSPRSGDLSVYWYQQSLDQGLQFLIQYYNGEERAKGNILERFSAQQFPDLHSELNLSSLELGDSALYFCASSAVVDRGRWQPQHFGDGTRLSIL.

The rearrangement uses TRBV5-4 and TRBJ2-2; 7 nucleotides agree with TRBD1. CDR3 length: 16 residues. Germline V lookup: CDR1 SGHNT, CDR2 YYREEE (reference sequence). After removal of 4 bases from V and 0 bases from J, the junction contained 6 bases not matched to a gene. CDR3 protein: CASSPTTGPNTGELFF. CDR3 nucleotide sequence: TGTGCCAGCAGCCCCACGACAGGGCCGAACACCGGGGAGCTGTTTTTT.

In its sample, this clone was seen once. The V call is TRBV2, the J call TRBJ1-1, with D hard to call. The CDR3 contains 11 residues. Trimming took 10 bases from V and 2 from J, leaving 8 bases between them. From germline, CDR1 is SNHLY and CDR2 FYNNEI. CDR3: CATLSNTEAFF. CDR3 DNA sequence: TGTGCCACCCTGAGCAACACTGAAGCTTTCTTT.

This clone was picked up a small number of times. CDR3 DNA: TGTGCCAGCAGCGCGACCCCAGGGGGGGGCTATGGCTACACCTTC. It encodes CASSATPGGGYGYTF. The chain links TRBV9 to TRBJ1-2; 7 nucleotides agree with TRBD1. The CDR3 has 15 residues. Germline CDR1 reads SGDLS; CDR2 reads YYNGEE. Germline trimming cut 3 bases from V and 4 bases from J; bases unmatched to any gene: 9.

V gene TRBV19 combines with J gene TRBJ1-1; TRBD1 aligns across 10 bases. J was trimmed by 5 bases and V by 5 bases; bases with no gene match: 8. CDR1 LNHDA and CDR2 SQIVND come from the germline V gene (reference sequence). This CDR3 is built from 15 residues. The DNA for the CDR3 is TGTGCCAGTAGTCCTCAGACAGGGGGCCAAACTGAAGCTTTCTTT. This sequence encodes CASSPQTGGQTEAFF.

This chain uses TRBV6-4 with TRBJ1-1; D remains ambiguous. V shed 0 bases and J shed 8 bases, with 13 bases lying between them. The germline gives CDR1 MRHNA, CDR2 SNTAGT. This CDR3 has 14 amino acids. The CDR3 bases are TGTGCCAGCAGTGACTCGAGCGATGGGTCCGAAGCTTTCTTT. This codes for CASSDSSDGSEAFF.

The CDR3 protein is CASSWLAGSTDTQYF. The CDR3 DNA is TGTGCCAGCAGCTGGCTAGCGGGGAGTACAGATACGCAGTATTTT. V gene TRBV11-2 combines with J gene TRBJ2-3; 9 positions agree with TRBD2. CDR1 is SGHAT, CDR2 FQNNGV, per germline. The J segment lost 3 bases and the V segment lost 4 bases, leaving 5 bases of the junction unmatched. The CDR3 is made up of 15 amino acids.

The CDR3 sequence: CASSYNAGVGYTF. The CDR3 DNA is TGTGCCAGCAGTTACAACGCCGGGGTTGGCTACACCTTC. This sequence joins TRBV6-2 or TRBV6-3 and TRBJ1-2, with D unresolved. The CDR3 loop spans 13 amino acids. Germline V CDR1 and CDR2: MNHEY, SVGEGT. Trimming stripped 2 bases from V and 7 bases from J, with 11 bases between.

The V and J genes are TRBV18 and TRBJ1-1; D not certain. V was shortened by 3 bases and J by 0 bases, with 8 bases between the two germline ends. Germline V gene sequence: CDR1 KGHSH, CDR2 LQKENI. The CDR3 sequence is 14 residues long. CDR3 nucleotides: TGTGCCAGCTCACCGGCACAACTGAACACTGAAGCTTTCTTT. Residues: CASSPAQLNTEAFF.

This clone was detected only once. This chain uses TRBV28 with TRBJ2-3, with 10 bases identical to TRBD1. Trimming cost V 5 bases and J 1 base; bases outside gene matches: 12. This CDR3 has 18 amino acids. Germline values: CDR1 MDHEN, CDR2 SYDVKM. CDR3 protein: CASSPQLLDRGRTDTQYF. The CDR3 nucleotides are TGTGCCAGCAGTCCACAACTTCTTGACAGGGGGCGCACAGATACGCAGTATTTT.

V and J are TRBV19 and TRBJ2-2; D perhaps matches TRBD2 (7 bases). Per germline, CDR1 LNHDA and CDR2 SQIVND (reference sequence). This CDR3 region has 17 residues. V gave up 6 bases and J gave up 4 bases, with 21 bases separating them. The CDR3 nucleotides are TGTGCCAGTAGGAAAGGGGGGGGCGGATCCAGCACCGGGGAGCTGTTTTTT. Its protein is CASRKGGGGSSTGELFF.

This chain connects TRBV19 to TRBJ2-7; D ambiguous. With 7 bases removed from V and 2 bases from J, the gap between germline ends came to 18 bases. The CDR3 has 15 residues. CDR1 LNHDA and CDR2 SQIVND come from the germline V gene (reference sequence). The chain's CDR3 is CASTTGKLPPYEQYF. The CDR3 DNA sequence: TGTGCCAGTACCACCGGAAAACTCCCACCCTACGAGCAGTACTTC.

The rearrangement joins TRBV27 to TRBJ1-2, with a weak D call TRBD1 (6 bases). Per germline, CDR1 MNHEY and CDR2 SMNVEV (reference sequence). The CDR3 spans 13 residues. The ends were cut back, 5 bases at V and 7 bases at J, with 14 bases in the middle. The CDR3 nucleotides are TGTGCCAGCAGTCCCGACAGGAGGACTGGCTACACCTTC. Amino acid sequence: CASSPDRRTGYTF.

This clone has a single count. This chain connects TRBV7-9 to TRBJ2-3; 10 positions agree with TRBD2. Germline-derived CDR1 and CDR2 are SEHNR and FQNEAQ (reference sequence). The ends lost 1 base at V and 4 bases at J; junction bases unmatched: 5. There are 16 residues in the CDR3. CDR3 sequence reads: CASSLGAGGAPDTQYF. CDR3 sequence (DNA): TGTGCCAGCAGCTTAGGAGCGGGGGGGGCGCCAGATACGCAGTATTTT.

The chain carries TRBV27 and TRBJ1-1, with D possibly being TRBD1 (6 bases). Germline V lookup: CDR1 MNHEY, CDR2 SMNVEV (reference sequence). This CDR3 is built from 13 residues. With 4 bases removed from V and 11 bases from J, the gap between germline ends came to 17 bases. The CDR3 bases are TGTGCCAGCAGTTCACTAGGGGGGAAGAGTGCTTTCTTT. It is translated as CASSSLGGKSAFF.

The chain is built from TRBV15 and TRBJ2-3; D not resolved. The V gene lost 5 bases and the J gene lost 6 bases, with 12 bases spanning the gap. This CDR3 region has 13 residues. CDR1 is LNHNV and CDR2 is YYDKDF in the germline V gene (reference sequence). The CDR3 spells CATSVRIGDTQYF. The CDR3 DNA follows: TGTGCCACCAGCGTCCGTATCGGGGATACGCAGTATTTT.